Following are 23 T cell receptor beta chains from one sample sequenced in a study of blood T cell repertoires in COVID-19 (dated by TCRdb to the early 2020s). Library creation used the immunoSEQ multiplex PCR assay. In TCRdb, the immuneACCESS table is reduced to in-frame sequences with V and J assigned. These tables do not hold every clone; where another copy was compared, an unresolved V gene accounts for under half, and the others remain unexplained. The table for this sample lists 200,000 to 250,000 clones; 84% of them were counted only once. Roughly 6.2% of the sample comes from the top ten. The sequencing input was PBMCs or T cells enriched from blood (not recorded which). The receptors stem from a woman aged 40 to 55 who had recovered from COVID-19.

The V and J genes are TRBV18 and TRBJ1-5, with 8 bases fitting TRBD1. The CDR3 is 12 residues long. From germline, CDR1 is KGHSH and CDR2 LQKENI. V shed 3 bases, J shed 14 bases, and the junction held 6 bases outside the gene matches. The CDR3 loop is CASSPTGGEKHF. The CDR3 nucleotides read TGTGCCAGCTCACCTACAGGGGGGGAAAAGCATTTT.

This clone was detected only once. The chain employs TRBV13 and TRBJ1-3, with D possibly matching TRBD1 (5 bases). Per the germline V gene, CDR1 is PRHDT and CDR2 is FYEKMQ (reference sequence). CDR3 size: 16 residues. Trimming pared 5 bases from V and 4 bases from J, leaving 18 bases between. This CDR3 reads CASSRLEGAAGNTIYF. DNA of the CDR3: TGTGCCAGCAGCCGTTTAGAAGGGGCCGCGGGAAACACCATATATTTT.

The chain carries TRBV24-1 and TRBJ2-3, with TRBD1 matching over 9 bases. J was trimmed by 11 bases and V by 5 bases; bases with no gene match: 10. Germline V lookup: CDR1 KGHDR, CDR2 SFDVKD. The CDR3 has 14 residues. CDR3 residues: CATSAWTGERGQYF. The CDR3 DNA is TGTGCCACCAGTGCCTGGACAGGGGAGAGAGGGCAGTATTTT.

This clone has a single count. The chain is built from TRBV7-9 and TRBJ2-1; 7 positions match TRBD2. The J segment lost 4 bases and the V segment lost 7 bases, leaving 10 bases of the junction unmatched. Germline CDR1 and CDR2: SEHNR and FQNEAQ (reference sequence). The CDR3 sequence is 15 residues long. The CDR3, as DNA: TGTGCCAGCACCGGGGGTGGGAGGGATTACAATGAGCAGTTCTTC. It is translated as CASTGGGRDYNEQFF.

The chain carries TRBV11-2 and TRBJ2-7, with 11 bases aligning to TRBD2. Per germline, CDR1 SGHAT and CDR2 FQNNGV. The CDR3 consists of 19 residues. Germline trimming cut 1 base from V and 0 bases from J; bases unmatched to any gene: 11. DNA for the CDR3: TGTGCCAGCAGCTTAGGACAATCCCAGACTAGCGGGACCTCCTACGAGCAGTACTTC. Translation: CASSLGQSQTSGTSYEQYF.

This rearrangement joins TRBV27 to TRBJ1-6, with D unclear. This CDR3 has 12 amino acids. Germline V gives CDR1 MNHEY, CDR2 SMNVEV (reference sequence). The V end lost 5 bases, the J end lost 7 bases, and 6 bases lay between the germline ends. The CDR3 here is CASSLLNSPLHF. CDR3 nucleotide sequence: TGTGCCAGCAGTCTTCTGAATTCACCCCTCCACTTT.

This clone was observed a handful of times. This chain connects TRBV9 to TRBJ1-1; 8 bases map to TRBD1. V was pared by 6 bases and J by 1 base, with 5 bases of the junction left unmatched. Per germline, CDR1 SGDLS and CDR2 YYNGEE. There are 14 residues in the CDR3. CDR3 nucleotide sequence: TGTGCCAGCACCGGGGACAGGCCGAACACTGAAGCTTTCTTT. It yields the protein CASTGDRPNTEAFF.

The chain employs TRBV2 and TRBJ2-1; a weak D match, TRBD2 (5 bases). CDR1 is SNHLY and CDR2 is FYNNEI in the germline V gene. The V end was cut by 6 bases, the J end by 5 bases, with 17 bases between. This CDR3 comprises 15 residues. The DNA of the CDR3 is TGTGCCAGCAGCCCCACTAGGGCCCTCCACAATGAGCAGTTCTTC. Translation: CASSPTRALHNEQFF.

This clone has only one observation. This chain connects TRBV29-1 to TRBJ2-3; TRBD2 matches at 7 bases. This CDR3 has 18 residues. Unmatched junction bases numbered 23, after V lost 7 bases and J lost 4 bases. Germline V lookup: CDR1 SQVTM, CDR2 ANQGSEA. In DNA form, the CDR3 reads TGCAGCGCCACCGTTGTTACTTACCTAGCGGCCTCCGCAGATACGCAGTATTTT. It translates to CSATVVTYLAASADTQYF.

This chain joins TRBV6-4 and TRBJ2-1; D is possibly TRBD2 (6 bases). The CDR3 has 15 amino acids. V was shortened by 2 bases and J by 6 bases, with 14 bases between the two germline ends. Germline CDR1 and CDR2: MRHNA and SNTAGT. The CDR3 DNA sequence: TGTGCCAGCAGTGACGGGTCTAGCGCTATCAATGAGCAGTTCTTC. This sequence encodes CASSDGSSAINEQFF.

This chain uses TRBV20-1 with TRBJ2-4, with 10 bases aligning to TRBD2. The V segment lost 3 bases and the J segment 2 bases; nucleotides outside the gene matches: 10. From germline, CDR1 is DFQATT and CDR2 SNEGSKA (reference sequence). The CDR3 is 17 amino acids. The CDR3, as DNA: TGCAGTGCTAGTAGAGCGGGAGGGCCTCTAACCAAAAACATTCAGTACTTC. This gives the protein CSASRAGGPLTKNIQYF.

This chain joins TRBV4-1 and TRBJ2-6, with D tentatively TRBD2 (6 bases). The germline V gene encodes CDR1 MGHRA and CDR2 YSYEKL. V was pared by 4 bases and J by 0 bases, with 10 bases between. This CDR3 is built from 16 residues. CDR3 amino acids: CASSRTILSGANVLTF. CDR3 DNA sequence: TGCGCCAGCAGCCGGACTATCCTCTCTGGGGCCAACGTCCTGACTTTC.

This chain connects TRBV5-8 to TRBJ2-1; TRBD2 aligns across 8 bases. V shed 4 bases, J shed 7 bases, and the junction held 10 bases outside the gene matches. CDR1 is SGHTS, CDR2 YDEGEE, per germline. The CDR3 has 15 amino acids. Here the CDR3 DNA reads TGTGCCAGCAGCCCCACAGCGGGAGTGGGAAATGAGCAGTTCTTC. Translated: CASSPTAGVGNEQFF.

The gene calls are TRBV5-4 and TRBJ1-1; 7 nucleotides agree with TRBD1. The CDR3 loop spans 16 amino acids. Germline V gives CDR1 SGHNT, CDR2 YYREEE (reference sequence). The junction had 9 bases not matched to a gene; V was cut back by 3 bases and J by 1 base. CDR3 DNA sequence: TGTGCCAGCAGCTCGAAATTGGGACAGCCGAACACTGAAGCTTTCTTT. Translation: CASSSKLGQPNTEAFF.

A word on this clone: The same CDR3 arises from other DNA sequences in this sample as well. The chain recombines TRBV18 with TRBJ1-2; D is unresolved. The CDR3 is made up of 12 amino acids. Trimming left V 2 bases short and J 8 bases short, with 9 bases between. Germline V gene sequence: CDR1 KGHSH, CDR2 LQKENI. CDR3 sequence: CASSPAGGGYTF. CDR3 coding DNA: TGTGCCAGCTCACCAGCGGGAGGAGGCTACACCTTC.

This clone is labeled medium-sized. The chain has TRBV6-2 or TRBV6-3 and TRBJ2-2; 7 nucleotides line up with TRBD1. This CDR3 has 15 residues. Looked up from germline, CDR1 is MNHEY and CDR2 is SVGEGT. With 4 bases clipped from V and 0 bases from J, the junction kept 2 bases outside the gene matches. The CDR3 here is CASSWTGANTGELFF. In nucleotides, the CDR3 is TGTGCCAGCAGTTGGACAGGCGCGAACACCGGGGAGCTGTTTTTT.

The chain recombines TRBV6-6 with TRBJ1-5; D uncertain. From germline, CDR1 is MNHNY and CDR2 SVGAGI (reference sequence). V lost 4 bases and J 1 base, leaving 8 bases between the germline ends. The CDR3 has 14 amino acids. The CDR3: CASSFVESNQPQHF. The CDR3 coding sequence is TGTGCCAGCAGTTTTGTTGAGAGCAATCAGCCCCAGCATTTT.

The chain couples TRBV20-1 to TRBJ2-1; TRBD2 might be the D (5 bases). This CDR3 comprises 11 residues. Trimming cost V 7 bases and J 9 bases, with 13 bases left between them. The germline V gene has CDR1 DFQATT and CDR2 SNEGSKA (reference sequence). This CDR3 is CSGTGLAEQFF. In DNA form, the CDR3 reads TGCAGTGGGACTGGTTTGGCTGAGCAGTTCTTC.

This clone was observed once. The V gene is TRBV27, the J gene TRBJ2-1; TRBD2 agrees at 16 bases. CDR3 length: 19 residues. V lost 8 bases and J lost 6; bases outside the gene matches: 16. Germline CDR1 MNHEY, CDR2 SMNVEV (reference sequence). For the CDR3, the DNA is TGTGCCAGCGGGCCGGAGGGACTAGCGGGAGGGCCCGCTATCAATGAGCAGTTCTTC. Translated, it gives CASGPEGLAGGPAINEQFF.

This sequence joins TRBV12-3 or TRBV12-4 and TRBJ2-3; D gene uncertain. This CDR3 is built from 11 residues. Trimming removed 5 bases at V and 11 bases at J, with 11 bases between. CDR3 region: CASSRGNKQYF. CDR3 nucleotide sequence: TGTGCCAGCAGTCGAGGCAATAAGCAGTATTTT.

V is TRBV30 and J is TRBJ1-1; maybe TRBD1 (5 bases). CDR3 size: 11 residues. CDR1 is GTSNPN, CDR2 SVGIG, per germline (reference sequence). Deletions cut 5 bases from V and 9 bases from J, with 13 bases between. CDR3 sequence reads: CAWQGLPQAFF. The CDR3 DNA reads TGTGCCTGGCAGGGACTCCCTCAAGCTTTCTTT.

This chain links TRBV24-1 with TRBJ1-2; D gene ambiguous. V lost 4 bases and J 6 bases, leaving 17 bases between the germline ends. CDR1 and CDR2 from the germline V gene are KGHDR and SFDVKD. There are 15 residues in the CDR3. The CDR3: CATSDPGLSEDGYTF. The CDR3 coding sequence is TGTGCCACCAGTGACCCTGGACTCTCCGAGGATGGCTACACCTTC.

The chain has TRBV10-3 and TRBJ2-1, with D maybe TRBD2 (6 bases). The CDR3 spans 16 residues. With 0 bases removed from V and 15 bases from J, the gap between germline ends came to 24 bases. CDR1 and CDR2 from the germline V gene are ENHRY and SYGVKD. DNA for the CDR3: TGTGCCATCAGTGAGTCCGGATCGAGTAGCGGAGATTTCGCGTTCTTC. Protein sequence: CAISESGSSSGDFAFF.